These 31 T cell receptor beta chains came from one sample sequenced in a study of T cell responses to AZD1222 COVID-19 vaccine. Produced via immunoSEQ multiplex PCR; TCRdb's table is partial and in-frame only. The table shows 150,000 or so clones, with about 91% occurring only once. The sequences come from peripheral blood, collected 28 days after the second AZD1222 dose. The receptor source for this set is an adult who received the AZD1222 COVID-19 vaccine.

The chain carries TRBV11-2 and TRBJ1-6; a weak D match, TRBD1 (5 bases). Trimming removed 4 bases from V and 5 bases from J, with 12 bases in between. The germline gives CDR1 SGHAT, CDR2 FQNNGV. This CDR3 is built from 15 residues. The CDR3 protein is CASSSTGTDNSPLHF. CDR3 coding DNA: TGTGCCAGCAGCTCTACCGGGACTGATAATTCACCCCTCCACTTT. Drawing the rest from reference TRBV11-2 and TRBJ1-6, the complete variable domain is EAGVAQSPRYKIIEKRQSVAFWCNPISGHATLYWYQQILGQGPKLLIQFQNNGVVDDSQLPKDRFSAERLKGVDSTLKIQPAKLEDSAVYLCASSSTGTDNSPLHFGNGTRLTVT.

The CDR3 DNA follows: TGTGCCAGCAGTTTATCGGGTCTCTACGAGCAGTACTTC. This translates into CASSLSGLYEQYF. The rearrangement links TRBV27 to TRBJ2-7; D uncertain. The CDR3 sequence is 13 residues long. The germline V gene encodes CDR1 MNHEY and CDR2 SMNVEV (reference sequence). Trimming left V 0 bases short and J 3 bases short, with 6 bases between.

The V gene is TRBV3-1 (or the pseudogene TRBV3-2), the J gene TRBJ1-2; TRBD1 is a possible D gene (6 bases). V dropped 0 bases and J dropped 4 bases, with 15 bases sitting between them. CDR1 and CDR2 from the germline V gene are LGHDT and YNNKEL (reference sequence). The CDR3 has 16 residues. CDR3 bases: TGTGCCAGCAGCCAAGAAAGGACGCAGGGGTTCTATGGCTACACCTTC. It translates to CASSQERTQGFYGYTF.

The chain employs TRBV7-9 and TRBJ1-4, with D unclear. Trimming took off 5 bases at V and 0 bases at J, with 13 bases between the two ends. Germline V CDR1 and CDR2: SEHNR, FQNEAQ (reference sequence). The CDR3 has 16 amino acids. The CDR3 region is CASSPLKLATNEKLFF. The CDR3 DNA reads as TGTGCCAGCAGCCCACTCAAATTAGCAACTAATGAAAAACTGTTTTTT. The complete variable domain, with remaining parts taken from reference TRBV7-9 and TRBJ1-4, reads DTGVSQNPRHKITKRGQNVTFRCDPISEHNRLYWYRQTLGQGPEFLTYFQNEAQLEKSRLLSDRFSAERPKGSFSTLEIQRTEQGDSAMYLCASSPLKLATNEKLFFGSGTQLSVL.

The chain joins TRBV5-1 to TRBJ2-5; a possible D gene is TRBD2 (5 bases). Looked up from germline, CDR1 is SGHRS and CDR2 is YFSETQ. This CDR3 comprises 18 residues. V lost 4 bases to trimming and J lost 1 base, with 23 bases between them. In DNA, the CDR3 is TGCGCCAGCAGCCCCAACCCGGAACTAGGAATTTCCCAAGAGACCCAGTACTTC. Its protein product is CASSPNPELGISQETQYF.

This clone is a singleton in its sample. The chain uses TRBV4-3 and TRBJ2-3; the match to TRBD2 covers 11 bases. From germline, CDR1 is LGHNA and CDR2 YSLEER. This CDR3 region has 16 residues. V lost 3 bases to trimming and J lost 1 base; unmatched junction nucleotides: 3. CDR3 sequence: CASSHPGLAGTDTQYF. The CDR3 DNA reads TGCGCCAGCAGCCACCCGGGACTAGCGGGCACAGATACGCAGTATTTT.

The chain is built from TRBV7-8 and TRBJ2-3; no firm D call. Trimming pared 5 bases from V and 5 bases from J, leaving 11 bases between. Germline CDR1 is SGHVS and CDR2 is FQNEAQ. The CDR3 runs 13 residues. The CDR3 loop reads CASSHQPGDTQYF. Here the CDR3 DNA reads TGTGCCAGCAGCCATCAGCCGGGAGATACGCAGTATTTT.

The chain joins TRBV29-1 to TRBJ2-1; D is undetermined. The germline V gene encodes CDR1 SQVTM and CDR2 ANQGSEA. V lost 4 bases and J lost 8, with 6 bases in between. There are 10 residues in the CDR3. CDR3 in DNA: TGCAGCGTTGCTGTCCATGAGCAGTTCTTC. It specifies CSVAVHEQFF.

This clone was counted a single time. The chain uses TRBV9 and TRBJ1-1; 7 nucleotides align to TRBD1. From germline, CDR1 is SGDLS and CDR2 YYNGEE. The CDR3 has 13 amino acids. After removal of 5 bases from V and 12 bases from J, the junction contained 13 bases not matched to a gene. The CDR3 coding sequence is TGTGCCAGCAGTGCACGCAGGGACAGCGAAACTTTCTTT. It encodes CASSARRDSETFF.

The rearrangement links TRBV28 to TRBJ1-2; D is ambiguous. Trimming left V 4 bases short and J 8 bases short, with 8 bases between. Germline V gene lookup returns CDR1 MDHEN and CDR2 SYDVKM. The CDR3 loop spans 11 amino acids. CDR3 residues: CASSYQRGYTF. The CDR3 DNA is TGTGCCAGCAGTTACCAGAGGGGCTACACCTTC.

This clone appeared a few times. The chain carries TRBV4-3 and TRBJ2-2; 8 nucleotides agree with TRBD2. The V and J ends lost 0 bases and 6 bases, in that order; junction bases with no gene match: 9. The CDR3 is made up of 17 amino acids. The germline V gene encodes CDR1 LGHNA and CDR2 YSLEER. The CDR3 protein is CASSQDFPGGPSGELFF. DNA for the CDR3: TGCGCCAGCAGCCAAGACTTCCCGGGAGGGCCTTCCGGGGAGCTGTTTTTT.

The chain is built from TRBV9 and TRBJ1-1, with TRBD1 as a possible D gene (6 bases). The CDR3 contains 14 residues. Deletions cut 4 bases from V and 0 bases from J, with 10 bases between. Germline V gene lookup returns CDR1 SGDLS and CDR2 YYNGEE. The CDR3 spells CASSRDIMNTEAFF. Here the CDR3 DNA reads TGTGCCAGCAGCCGGGACATCATGAACACTGAAGCTTTCTTT.

The V call is TRBV6-5, the J call TRBJ2-7; D is undetermined. Trimming took off 8 bases at V and 5 bases at J, with 13 bases between the two ends. The CDR3 contains 12 residues. CDR1 MNHEY and CDR2 SVGAGI come from the germline V gene. The CDR3 sequence: CASARTLNEQYF. The CDR3 region has the DNA TGTGCCAGCGCCCGCACTTTGAACGAGCAGTACTTC.

The genes are TRBV7-2 and TRBJ1-5; TRBD1 matches 8 bases. CDR1 and CDR2 (germline): SGHTA, FQGNSA. V shed 5 bases, J shed 5 bases, and the junction held 5 bases outside the gene matches. The CDR3 is 14 amino acids. The CDR3 region has the DNA TGTGCCAGCAGCCAGGACAGGGACGATCAGCCCCAGCATTTT. It encodes CASSQDRDDQPQHF.

V usage is TRBV6-5 and J usage is TRBJ1-1, with 9 bases that match TRBD1. Germline CDR1 MNHEY, CDR2 SVGAGI. The CDR3 is 13 residues long. The ends lost 6 bases at V and 6 bases at J; junction bases unmatched: 5. The CDR3 here is CASSLQGAAEAFF. CDR3 sequence (DNA): TGTGCCAGCAGCTTACAGGGGGCGGCTGAAGCTTTCTTT.

The chain recombines TRBV9 with TRBJ2-7, with TRBD2 matching 9 bases. Looked up from germline, CDR1 is SGDLS and CDR2 is YYNGEE. The CDR3 has 13 amino acids. V lost 0 bases, J lost 7 bases, and 2 bases stayed unmatched. The CDR3 here is CASSVDLAGEQYF. DNA of the CDR3: TGTGCCAGCAGCGTAGATCTAGCGGGGGAGCAGTACTTC.

This clone was seen more than once but under ten times. J is TRBJ1-2 and V is TRBV28; tentatively, D is TRBD1 (6 bases). V lost 5 bases to trimming and J lost 8 bases, with 24 bases between them. This CDR3 is built from 16 residues. Germline V gene data show CDR1 as MDHEN and CDR2 as SYDVKM. The CDR3 bases are TGTGCCAGCAGTACCACAGGGATTGAGGATAGGCGGGGCTACACCTTC. Its translation: CASSTTGIEDRRGYTF.

Regarding this clone: One end of the junction varies from germline; a read error may be responsible. The chain is built from TRBV18 and TRBJ1-3; D possibly corresponds to TRBD1 (5 bases). CDR3 size: 12 residues. Germline lookup yields CDR1 KGHSH and CDR2 LQKENI. The DNA of the CDR3 is TGTGCCAGCTCGTGGGGGGAGAGTGACCTGATGTTT. It codes for CASSWGESDLMF.

The rearrangement links TRBV6-5 to TRBJ1-1; weak D call: TRBD1 (6 bases). CDR3 length equals 13 residues. Germline assignment: CDR1 MNHEY and CDR2 SVGAGI. Trimming cost V 6 bases and J 1 base, with 9 bases left between them. The CDR3 DNA sequence: TGTGCCAGCAGCACAGGGACGAACACTGAAGCTTTCTTT. The encoded protein is CASSTGTNTEAFF.

This clone was seen a handful of times. The chain joins TRBV10-3 to TRBJ2-7; D is tentatively TRBD1 or TRBD2 (6 bases each). Germline loops: CDR1 ENHRY, CDR2 SYGVKD. The ends were cut back, 7 bases at V and 6 bases at J, with 16 bases in the middle. This CDR3 spans 13 amino acids. The DNA of the CDR3 is TGTGCCATCACGGATAGGGGGGCTCCCGAGCAGTACTTC. This translates into CAITDRGAPEQYF.

V gene TRBV5-4 combines with J gene TRBJ2-1; D ambiguous. This CDR3 region has 13 residues. Trimming left V 4 bases short and J 5 bases short, with 10 bases between. From germline, CDR1 is SGHNT and CDR2 YYREEE (reference sequence). In DNA form, the CDR3 reads TGTGCCAGCAGCCGAAGGAATGACAATGAGCAGTTCTTC. Amino acid sequence: CASSRRNDNEQFF.

The chain employs TRBV5-6 and TRBJ1-5; D is undetermined. CDR3 size: 12 residues. Trimming pared 2 bases from V and 5 bases from J, leaving 5 bases between. Germline V CDR1 and CDR2: SGHDT, YYEEEE. The CDR3 is CASSFFDQPQHF. In DNA, the CDR3 is TGTGCCAGCAGCTTCTTCGATCAGCCCCAGCATTTT.

This sequence joins TRBV11-2 and TRBJ1-6; TRBD1 aligns across 10 bases. V lost 5 bases, J lost 6 bases, and 4 bases stayed unmatched. Germline V gene sequence: CDR1 SGHAT, CDR2 FQNNGV. The CDR3 consists of 15 residues. The CDR3 DNA reads as TGTGCCAGCAGCGGGCGGACAGGGGGTAATTCACCCCTCCACTTT. Amino acid sequence: CASSGRTGGNSPLHF.

The rearrangement uses TRBV9 and TRBJ1-2; 10 bases are shared with TRBD1. Germline V lookup: CDR1 SGDLS, CDR2 YYNGEE. The trim removed 0 bases at V and 8 bases at J, leaving 10 bases unmatched. This CDR3 has 16 amino acids. The CDR3 reads CASSVGGDRGRIGYTF. The DNA of the CDR3 is TGTGCCAGCAGCGTAGGGGGAGACAGGGGGCGCATAGGCTACACCTTC.

This clone was observed a few times. V gene TRBV9 combines with J gene TRBJ1-5; 9 nucleotides align to TRBD1. Trimming took 0 bases from V and 5 from J; bases not matched to a gene: 3. The CDR3 extends over 15 amino acids. CDR1 and CDR2 (germline): SGDLS, YYNGEE. CDR3 in DNA: TGTGCCAGCAGCGTAGCTGGGGACAGGGATCAGCCCCAGCATTTT. Residues: CASSVAGDRDQPQHF.

This clone was observed a handful of times. J is TRBJ2-2 and V is TRBV5-4; 7 bases are shared with TRBD1. V shed 1 base, J shed 5 bases, and the junction held 5 bases outside the gene matches. The CDR3 extends over 15 amino acids. Germline CDR1 reads SGHNT; CDR2 reads YYREEE (reference sequence). The CDR3 DNA sequence: TGTGCCAGCAGCTTGCGGGACAGACCGACCGGGGAGCTGTTTTTT. It specifies CASSLRDRPTGELFF.

This rearrangement joins TRBV5-5 to TRBJ1-6; TRBD1 aligns across 9 bases. The germline V gene has CDR1 SGHKS and CDR2 YYEKEE (reference sequence). Losses at the gene ends were 4 bases for V and 10 bases for J; bases not matched to a gene: 9. The CDR3 length is 15 residues. CDR3 sequence reads: CASSPEGTGRSPLHF. For the CDR3, the DNA is TGTGCCAGCAGCCCTGAGGGGACAGGGCGATCACCCCTCCACTTT.

The chain combines TRBV12-3 or TRBV12-4 with TRBJ2-4; D not resolved. CDR3 length equals 13 residues. The V end lost 8 bases, the J end lost 0 bases, and 8 bases lay between the germline ends. The CDR3: CASGSLAKNIQYF. DNA for the CDR3: TGTGCCAGCGGATCCCTAGCCAAAAACATTCAGTACTTC.

The chain has TRBV28 and TRBJ2-7; D remains ambiguous. The CDR3 has 10 amino acids. The V and J ends lost 6 bases and 4 bases respectively, with 4 bases between them. Looked up from germline, CDR1 is MDHEN and CDR2 is SYDVKM. The CDR3 nucleotides are TGTGCCAGCAGCCTGTACGAGCAGTACTTC. Translating gives CASSLYEQYF.

This chain links TRBV6-5 with TRBJ1-2; D remains ambiguous. Looked up from germline, CDR1 is MNHEY and CDR2 is SVGAGI. This CDR3 has 12 amino acids. V shed 8 bases and J shed 7 bases, with 14 bases lying between them. The CDR3 region has the DNA TGTGCCAGCCTTCGACCGGGCCTTGGCTACACCTTC. This codes for CASLRPGLGYTF.

The chain combines TRBV24-1 with TRBJ1-5, with D unclear. The CDR3 covers 14 residues. V lost 5 bases to trimming and J lost 4 bases, with 11 bases between them. Germline loops: CDR1 KGHDR, CDR2 SFDVKD. CDR3 nucleotide sequence: TGTGCCACCAGTGCCCCGCGGACTAATCAGCCCCAGCATTTT. Its protein is CATSAPRTNQPQHF.